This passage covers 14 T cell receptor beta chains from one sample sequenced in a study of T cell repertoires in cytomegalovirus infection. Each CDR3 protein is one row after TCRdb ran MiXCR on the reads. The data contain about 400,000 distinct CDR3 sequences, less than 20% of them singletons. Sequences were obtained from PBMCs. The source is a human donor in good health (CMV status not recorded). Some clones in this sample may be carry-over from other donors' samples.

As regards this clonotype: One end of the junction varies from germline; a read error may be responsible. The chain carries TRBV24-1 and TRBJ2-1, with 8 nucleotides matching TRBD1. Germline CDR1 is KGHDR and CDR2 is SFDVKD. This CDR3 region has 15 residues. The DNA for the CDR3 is TGTGCCACCAGTGATTCAGGGGGCCTCTACAATGAGCAGTGCTTC. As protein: CATSDSGGLYNEQCF.

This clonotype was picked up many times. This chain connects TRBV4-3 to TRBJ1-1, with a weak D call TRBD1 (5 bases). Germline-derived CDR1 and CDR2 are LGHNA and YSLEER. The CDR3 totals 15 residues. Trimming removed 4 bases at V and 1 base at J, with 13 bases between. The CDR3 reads CASSPGRGRNTEAFF. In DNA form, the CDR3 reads TGCGCCAGCAGCCCAGGGCGGGGAAGGAACACTGAAGCTTTCTTT.

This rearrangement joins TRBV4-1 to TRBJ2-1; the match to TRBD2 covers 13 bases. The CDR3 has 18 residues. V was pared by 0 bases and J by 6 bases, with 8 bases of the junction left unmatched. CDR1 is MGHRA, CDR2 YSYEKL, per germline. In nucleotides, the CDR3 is TGCGCCAGCAGCCAAGAAGGCGGGACTAGCGGGATCGGCAATGAGCAGTTCTTC. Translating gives CASSQEGGTSGIGNEQFF.

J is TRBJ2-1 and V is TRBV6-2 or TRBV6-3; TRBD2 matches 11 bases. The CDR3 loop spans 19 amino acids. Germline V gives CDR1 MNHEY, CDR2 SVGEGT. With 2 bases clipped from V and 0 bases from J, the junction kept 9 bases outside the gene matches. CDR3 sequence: CASSYVLAGGLSSYNEQFF. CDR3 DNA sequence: TGTGCCAGCAGTTACGTCCTAGCGGGAGGCCTGAGCTCCTACAATGAGCAGTTCTTC.

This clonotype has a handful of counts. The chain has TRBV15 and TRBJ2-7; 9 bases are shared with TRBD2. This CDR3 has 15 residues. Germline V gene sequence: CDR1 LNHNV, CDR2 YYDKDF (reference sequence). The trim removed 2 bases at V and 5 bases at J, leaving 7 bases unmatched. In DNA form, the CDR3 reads TGTGCCACCAGCAGATCCGTAGCGGGAGCCCACGAGCAGTACTTC. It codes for CATSRSVAGAHEQYF.

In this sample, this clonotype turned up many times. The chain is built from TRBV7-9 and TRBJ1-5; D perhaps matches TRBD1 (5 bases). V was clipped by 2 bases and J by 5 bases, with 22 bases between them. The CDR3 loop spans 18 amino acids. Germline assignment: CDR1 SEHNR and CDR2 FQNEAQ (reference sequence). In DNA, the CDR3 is TGTGCCAGCAGCTTATTTGGGGGAAGAGGGCCAAAGGATCAGCCCCAGCATTTT. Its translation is CASSLFGGRGPKDQPQHF.

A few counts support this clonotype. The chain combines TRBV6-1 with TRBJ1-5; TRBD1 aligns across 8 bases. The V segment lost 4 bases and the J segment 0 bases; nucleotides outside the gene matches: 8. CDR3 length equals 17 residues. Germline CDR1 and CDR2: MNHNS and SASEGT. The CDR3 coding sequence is TGTGCCAGCAGTGGGACAGGGTGGTCGAATAGCAATCAGCCCCAGCATTTT. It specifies CASSGTGWSNSNQPQHF.

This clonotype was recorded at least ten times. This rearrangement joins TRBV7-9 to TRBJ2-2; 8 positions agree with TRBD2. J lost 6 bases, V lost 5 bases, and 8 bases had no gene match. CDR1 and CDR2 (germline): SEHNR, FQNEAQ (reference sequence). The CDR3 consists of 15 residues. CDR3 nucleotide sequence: TGTGCCAGCAGCCCAGGACTAGCCGGGGCCGGGGAGCTGTTTTTT. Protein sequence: CASSPGLAGAGELFF.

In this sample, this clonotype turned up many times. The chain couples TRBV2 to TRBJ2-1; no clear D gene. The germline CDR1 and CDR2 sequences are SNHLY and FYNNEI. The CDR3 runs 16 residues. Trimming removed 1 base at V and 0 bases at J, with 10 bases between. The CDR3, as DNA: TGTGCCAGCAGTGAAGAAGGGTATAGCTCCTACAATGAGCAGTTCTTC. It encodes CASSEEGYSSYNEQFF.

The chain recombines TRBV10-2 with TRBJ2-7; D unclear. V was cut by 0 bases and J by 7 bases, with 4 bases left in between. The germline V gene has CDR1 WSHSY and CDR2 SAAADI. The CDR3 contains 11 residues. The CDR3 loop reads CASSESGEQYF. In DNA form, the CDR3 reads TGCGCCAGCAGTGAGTCGGGGGAGCAGTACTTC.

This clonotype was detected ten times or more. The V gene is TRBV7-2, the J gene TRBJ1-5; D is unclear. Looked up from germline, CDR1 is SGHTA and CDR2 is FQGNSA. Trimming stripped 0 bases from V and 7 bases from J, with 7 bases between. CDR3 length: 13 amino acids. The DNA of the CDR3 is TGTGCCAGCAGCTTAGCGCCGGCCCAGCCCCAGCATTTT. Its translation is CASSLAPAQPQHF.

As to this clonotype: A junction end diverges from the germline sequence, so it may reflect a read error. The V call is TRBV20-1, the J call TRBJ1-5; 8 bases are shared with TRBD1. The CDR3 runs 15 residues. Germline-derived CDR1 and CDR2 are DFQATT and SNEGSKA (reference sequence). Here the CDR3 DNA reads TGCAGTGCCAATACTGGACAGGGTATCGGTCAGTCCCAGCATTTT. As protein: CSANTGQGIGQSQHF.

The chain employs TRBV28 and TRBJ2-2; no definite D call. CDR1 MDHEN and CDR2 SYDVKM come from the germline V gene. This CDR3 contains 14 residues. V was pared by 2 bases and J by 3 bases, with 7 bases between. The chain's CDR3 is CASSLAQYTGELFF. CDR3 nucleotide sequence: TGTGCCAGCAGTTTAGCTCAGTACACCGGGGAGCTGTTTTTT. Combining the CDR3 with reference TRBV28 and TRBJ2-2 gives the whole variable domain DVKVTQSSRYLVKRTGEKVFLECVQDMDHENMFWYRQDPGLGLRLIYFSYDVKMKEKGDIPEGYSVSREKKERFSLILESASTNQTSMYLCASSLAQYTGELFFGEGSRLTVL.

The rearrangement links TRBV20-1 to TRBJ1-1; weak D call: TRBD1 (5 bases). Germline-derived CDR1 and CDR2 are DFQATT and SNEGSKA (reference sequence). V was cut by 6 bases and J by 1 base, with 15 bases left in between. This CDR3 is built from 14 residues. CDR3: CSAASAGGNTEAFF. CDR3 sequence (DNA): TGCAGTGCCGCTTCTGCGGGGGGGAACACTGAAGCTTTCTTT.